Described below is a single T cell receptor (beta chain) sequence and its context. Its target is not known. One junction end does not reproduce the germline sequence, and a read error may be involved. The CDR3 is 14 amino acids. Germline V gene data show CDR1 as DFQATT and CDR2 as SNEGSKA (reference sequence). The record originates from a study of blood T cells in healthy people across ages. Primers used in a second PCR of roughly 7 to 12 cycles were a sample-barcoded 5' primer and a J-beta primer mix. Every molecule of cDNA carried a tag from a template-switch adaptor with 12 random nucleotides. TCRdb re-called the 5' RACE reads through MiXCR, storing one row per CDR3 protein. Here the sample spans roughly 1.6 million distinct CDR3 sequences, around 35% being singletons. Study findings and constraints: When one million T cells were used, diversity estimates were thought to be underestimates. With age, beta diversity per million T cells declined roughly linearly, significantly by 40 to 50.

Sequenced: blood. The sequence was collected from a woman aged 30 to 39 in good health. The V and J genes are TRBV20-1 and TRBJ2-7, with 10 bases identical to TRBD2. CDR3 loop: CSVRDLAGEGEQYF. The CDR3 DNA reads TGCAGTGTTAGAGATCTAGCGGGAGAGGGTGAGCAGTACTTC.